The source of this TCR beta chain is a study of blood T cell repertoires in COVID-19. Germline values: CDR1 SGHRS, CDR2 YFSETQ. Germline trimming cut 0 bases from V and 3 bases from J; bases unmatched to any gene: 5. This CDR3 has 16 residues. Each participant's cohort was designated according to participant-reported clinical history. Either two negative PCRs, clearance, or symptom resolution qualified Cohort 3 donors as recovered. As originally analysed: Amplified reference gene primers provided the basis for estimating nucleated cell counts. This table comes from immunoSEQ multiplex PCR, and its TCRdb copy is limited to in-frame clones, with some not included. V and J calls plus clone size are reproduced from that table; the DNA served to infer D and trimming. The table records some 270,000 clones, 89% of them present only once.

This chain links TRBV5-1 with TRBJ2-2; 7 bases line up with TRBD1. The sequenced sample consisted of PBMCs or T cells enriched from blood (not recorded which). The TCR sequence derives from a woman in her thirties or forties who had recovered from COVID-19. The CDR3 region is CASSLAGQRDTGELFF. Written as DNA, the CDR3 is TGCGCCAGCAGCTTGGCGGGACAGCGAGACACCGGGGAGCTGTTTTTT. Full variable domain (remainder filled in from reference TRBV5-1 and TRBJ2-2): KAGVTQTPRYLIKTRGQQVTLSCSPISGHRSVSWYQQTPGQGLQFLFEYFSETQRNKGNFPGRFSGRQFSNSRSEMNVSTLELGDSALYLCASSLAGQRDTGELFFGEGSRLTVL.